Following are 21 T cell receptor beta chains from one sample sequenced in a study of blood T cell repertoires in COVID-19. TCRdb keeps only in-frame clones here, not all; method: immunoSEQ multiplex PCR. The table records 200,000 to 300,000 clones, approximately 80% of them present only once. The material sequenced was peripheral blood. The receptor source for this set is a woman older than 75 with acute or convalescent COVID-19.

The chain uses TRBV6-5 and TRBJ2-1, with 9 bases lining up with TRBD1. The CDR3 length is 15 residues. The germline CDR1 and CDR2 sequences are MNHEY and SVGAGI. The V gene end was trimmed by 5 bases and the J gene end by 9 bases; junction bases not matched to a gene: 11. CDR3 region: CASSPQGASYGEQFF. The CDR3 DNA is TGTGCCAGCAGTCCACAGGGGGCTAGTTACGGTGAGCAGTTCTTC.

This clone was seen a handful of times. The chain carries TRBV28 and TRBJ1-6, with D uncertain. The CDR3 has 15 amino acids. V was trimmed by 5 bases and J by 2 bases, leaving 10 bases between them. CDR1 is MDHEN, CDR2 SYDVKM, per germline. CDR3 nucleotides: TGTGCCAGCAGTCCGCGGGGAACCTATAATTCACCCCTCCACTTT. Its protein is CASSPRGTYNSPLHF.

This chain connects TRBV7-3 to TRBJ2-3, with TRBD2 matching 13 bases. The V segment lost 4 bases and the J segment 6 bases; nucleotides outside the gene matches: 7. The CDR3 totals 16 residues. The germline CDR1 and CDR2 sequences are SGHTA and FQGTGA. CDR3 DNA sequence: TGTGCCAGCAGCTATTCGGGACTAGCGGGGAGGGATACGCAGTATTTT. As protein: CASSYSGLAGRDTQYF.

V is TRBV5-1 and J is TRBJ2-5, with 7 bases that match TRBD2. V lost 1 base, J lost 1 base, and 1 base stayed unmatched. Germline CDR1 SGHRS, CDR2 YFSETQ. CDR3 length equals 14 residues. CDR3 residues: CASSLSGVQETQYF. CDR3 sequence (DNA): TGCGCCAGCAGCTTGAGCGGGGTCCAAGAGACCCAGTACTTC. Full variable domain (missing parts from reference TRBV5-1 and TRBJ2-5): KAGVTQTPRYLIKTRGQQVTLSCSPISGHRSVSWYQQTPGQGLQFLFEYFSETQRNKGNFPGRFSGRQFSNSRSEMNVSTLELGDSALYLCASSLSGVQETQYFGPGTRLLVL.

The chain is built from TRBV4-1 and TRBJ1-5; D might be TRBD1 (5 bases). CDR3 size: 16 residues. The germline V and J ends were trimmed by 0 bases and 3 bases, with 12 bases remaining between them. Germline loops: CDR1 MGHRA, CDR2 YSYEKL. The CDR3 bases are TGCGCCAGCAGCCAAGACGGTGGAGGGACCAATCAGCCCCAGCATTTT. It is translated as CASSQDGGGTNQPQHF.

This chain uses TRBV6-5 with TRBJ1-1; D gene ambiguous. The germline V gene has CDR1 MNHEY and CDR2 SVGAGI. Between the trimmed V and J ends, which lost 3 bases and 2 bases, there was a span of 10 bases. The CDR3 contains 14 residues. The CDR3 nucleotides are TGTGCCAGCAGTTATTCGTCCCTAAACACTGAAGCTTTCTTT. This translates into CASSYSSLNTEAFF.

V gene TRBV28 combines with J gene TRBJ1-6; 8 positions match TRBD1. V shed 2 bases, J shed 1 base, and the junction held 4 bases outside the gene matches. The CDR3 sequence is 17 residues long. Germline CDR1 and CDR2: MDHEN and SYDVKM. The CDR3 sequence: CASSLGQGASYNSPLHF. The CDR3 nucleotides read TGTGCCAGCAGTTTAGGTCAGGGGGCATCCTATAATTCACCCCTCCACTTT.

This clone was found once. J is TRBJ2-5 and V is TRBV9; 7 nucleotides match TRBD1. The CDR3 contains 14 residues. J lost 5 bases, V lost 4 bases, and 8 bases had no gene match. Looked up from germline, CDR1 is SGDLS and CDR2 is YYNGEE. The CDR3 sequence is CASSLTGIGETQYF. CDR3 sequence (DNA): TGTGCCAGCAGCTTGACAGGGATCGGGGAGACCCAGTACTTC.

The CDR3 spells CASSPTGRTEAFF. The CDR3 DNA reads as TGTGCCAGCAGTCCCACAGGGCGGACTGAAGCTTTCTTT. The chain recombines TRBV12-3 or TRBV12-4 with TRBJ1-1; weak D call: TRBD1 (6 bases). The CDR3 totals 13 residues. The germline V and J ends were trimmed by 5 bases and 5 bases, with 12 bases remaining between them.

The rearrangement links TRBV7-8 to TRBJ2-7, with a possible D match to TRBD2 (6 bases). The V end lost 1 base, the J end lost 1 base, and 14 bases lay between the germline ends. This CDR3 contains 16 residues. Per germline, CDR1 SGHVS and CDR2 FQNEAQ. The CDR3 spells CASSLGPSGGSYEQYF. DNA of the CDR3: TGTGCCAGCAGCTTAGGCCCCTCTGGAGGGTCCTACGAGCAGTACTTC. The entire variable domain, with the rest obtained from reference TRBV7-8 and TRBJ2-7, is as follows: GAGVSQSPRYKVAKRGQDVALRCDPISGHVSLFWYQQALGQGPEFLTYFQNEAQLDKSGLPSDRFFAERPEGSVSTLKIQRTQQEDSAVYLCASSLGPSGGSYEQYFGPGTRLTVT.

About this clone: One end of the junction is discordant with germline, which a read error may explain. The chain couples TRBV7-7 to TRBJ2-5; TRBD2 agrees at 11 bases. This CDR3 is 16 amino acids long. CDR1 is SSHAT and CDR2 is FNYEAQ in the germline V gene (reference sequence). The CDR3 region has the DNA TGTGCTAGCAGCCCCATCGGCACTAGCGGGGGAGAGACCCAGTACTTC. It translates to CASSPIGTSGGETQYF.

This sequence joins TRBV15 and TRBJ2-7; D ambiguous. V was cut by 1 base and J by 4 bases, with 14 bases left in between. The CDR3 is made up of 15 amino acids. The germline V gene encodes CDR1 LNHNV and CDR2 YYDKDF (reference sequence). CDR3 loop: CATSRGSTLYYEQYF. CDR3 nucleotides: TGTGCCACCAGCAGAGGGAGCACCCTTTATTACGAGCAGTACTTC.

V and J are TRBV5-6 and TRBJ1-1; no firm D call. The germline gives CDR1 SGHDT, CDR2 YYEEEE. The germline V and J ends were trimmed by 4 bases and 1 base, with 14 bases remaining between them. The CDR3 consists of 15 residues. CDR3 in DNA: TGTGCCAGCAGCCGTCCTGGAGGTGGGAACACTGAAGCTTTCTTT. Encoded protein: CASSRPGGGNTEAFF.

The chain couples TRBV2 to TRBJ1-2; possible D gene TRBD1, 5 bases. The germline V and J ends were trimmed by 3 bases and 0 bases, with 14 bases remaining between them. Germline CDR1 SNHLY, CDR2 FYNNEI. This CDR3 region has 16 residues. This CDR3 is CASSEGRGPTNYGYTF. The CDR3 DNA reads as TGTGCCAGCAGTGAGGGGCGGGGACCAACTAACTATGGCTACACCTTC. Full variable domain (outside the CDR3, taken from reference TRBV2 and TRBJ1-2): EPEVTQTPSHQVTQMGQEVILRCVPISNHLYFYWYRQILGQKVEFLVSFYNNEISEKSEIFDDQFSVERPDGSNFTLKIRSTKLEDSAMYFCASSEGRGPTNYGYTFGSGTRLTVV.

The chain uses TRBV9 and TRBJ2-1, with 7 bases aligning to TRBD1. This CDR3 has 14 residues. Trimming removed 4 bases from V and 4 bases from J; junction bases left unmatched: 5. Looked up from germline, CDR1 is SGDLS and CDR2 is YYNGEE. The CDR3 reads CASSPDRRYNEQFF. As DNA, the CDR3 is TGTGCCAGCAGCCCGGACAGGAGGTACAATGAGCAGTTCTTC.

The chain combines TRBV2 with TRBJ1-5, with 8 bases identical to TRBD1. CDR1 SNHLY and CDR2 FYNNEI come from the germline V gene. The CDR3 extends over 15 amino acids. V shed 1 base, J shed 2 bases, and the junction held 1 base outside the gene matches. Written as DNA, the CDR3 is TGTGCCAGCAGTGAAGTGGGACAGGGCAATCAGCCCCAGCATTTT. This codes for CASSEVGQGNQPQHF.

This clone was observed once. The chain recombines TRBV6-4 with TRBJ1-6; a possible D gene is TRBD1 (6 bases). Trimming took 11 bases from V and 4 from J, leaving 21 bases between them. From germline, CDR1 is MRHNA and CDR2 SNTAGT. The CDR3 runs 16 residues. The CDR3 bases are TGTGCCGGGGGAGGGGGACTCATCATATATAATTCACCCCTCCACTTT. It specifies CAGGGGLIIYNSPLHF.

V gene TRBV7-2 combines with J gene TRBJ2-1; TRBD2 agrees at 7 bases. Germline lookup yields CDR1 SGHTA and CDR2 FQGNSA. The V and J ends lost 5 bases and 1 base, in that order; junction bases with no gene match: 8. The CDR3 has 16 residues. The CDR3 sequence is CASSPLGGLSYNEQFF. CDR3 coding DNA: TGTGCCAGCAGCCCGCTGGGGGGGTTGTCCTACAATGAGCAGTTCTTC.

The chain is built from TRBV28 and TRBJ1-3; tentatively, D is TRBD1 (6 bases). This CDR3 is built from 16 residues. Germline V gene lookup returns CDR1 MDHEN and CDR2 SYDVKM. The germline V and J ends were trimmed by 6 bases and 8 bases, with 23 bases remaining between them. The CDR3 DNA reads as TGTGCCAGCAGAGAGTCCCCGGGACAACCAAGGGACACCATATATTTT. Translation gives CASRESPGQPRDTIYF.

The rearrangement links TRBV10-3 to TRBJ2-1; D is undetermined. CDR3 length: 13 amino acids. Germline loops: CDR1 ENHRY, CDR2 SYGVKD. Trimming removed 2 bases at V and 6 bases at J, with 8 bases between. The CDR3 protein is CAISELEGNEQFF. CDR3 sequence (DNA): TGTGCCATCAGTGAGCTAGAAGGCAATGAGCAGTTCTTC.

The rearrangement joins TRBV5-1 to TRBJ1-2; 8 nucleotides match TRBD1. The length of the CDR3 is 14 residues. In germline, CDR1 is SGHRS, CDR2 YFSETQ. After removal of 2 bases from V and 6 bases from J, the junction contained 6 bases not matched to a gene. The CDR3 region is CASSFPGQGDGYTF. The DNA for the CDR3 is TGCGCCAGCAGCTTTCCCGGACAGGGAGATGGCTACACCTTC.